This T cell receptor (beta chain) was sequenced during a study of shared clonotypes between healthy human individuals. Findings of the study overall: Naive subsets generally exceeded memory subsets in estimated richness. The sharing of 5% to 6.5% of naive CD4 clonotypes was seen across a handful of donors.

V shed 8 bases and J 0 bases; nucleotides not matched to a gene: 3. The CDR3 covers 15 residues. Germline CDR1 is WNHNN and CDR2 is SYGVQD (reference sequence). About this clone: The antigen remains unidentified.

TCRdb keeps only in-frame clones here, not all; method: immunoSEQ multiplex PCR. The table has 1,500,000 or so clones, around 98.5% seen once. Sequenced sample: naive CD4+ T cells sorted from blood. Documented subset: CD45RA+ positively selected. The genes are TRBV10-1 and TRBJ2-1; 11 positions agree with TRBD2. The sequence came from a man younger than 45 in good health. The CDR3 coding sequence is TGCGCCAGCTCGGGGACTAGCGGCTCCTACAATGAGCAGTTCTTC. Translation: CASSGTSGSYNEQFF.